This TCR beta chain was identified during a study of identical twins. Notes on the study in general: Models, which agreed with sharing between unrelated individuals, nonetheless underestimated the out-of-frame TCR alpha sharing seen in monozygotic twins. There is a chance that invariant MAIT and iNKT cells partially muddied zero-insertion analyses.

This clonotype was found many times. As yet, its antigen is unknown. This CDR3 has 17 residues. The V gene's germline CDR1 is MNHEY and CDR2 SVGAGI. V shed 3 bases, J shed 1 base, and the junction held 7 bases outside the gene matches. A universal primer site was created by template switching, with the cDNA bearing unique molecular identifiers. TCRdb independently ran MiXCR on the 5' RACE reads; one entry per CDR3 protein. Of fewer than 550,000 distinct CDR3 sequences in the sample, roughly 15% are singletons; the top ten hold less than 0.5%. These data were also filed under a second study, of yellow fever vaccine responses in identical twins.

The chain couples TRBV6-5 to TRBJ1-1; 11 positions agree with TRBD1. Sequenced material: CD4+ T cells sorted from blood. The TCR was taken from a woman between 18 and 29 years old in good health. The CDR3 sequence is CASSYGTGGFRNTEAFF. As DNA, the CDR3 is TGTGCCAGCAGTTATGGGACAGGGGGGTTTCGGAACACTGAAGCTTTCTTT.